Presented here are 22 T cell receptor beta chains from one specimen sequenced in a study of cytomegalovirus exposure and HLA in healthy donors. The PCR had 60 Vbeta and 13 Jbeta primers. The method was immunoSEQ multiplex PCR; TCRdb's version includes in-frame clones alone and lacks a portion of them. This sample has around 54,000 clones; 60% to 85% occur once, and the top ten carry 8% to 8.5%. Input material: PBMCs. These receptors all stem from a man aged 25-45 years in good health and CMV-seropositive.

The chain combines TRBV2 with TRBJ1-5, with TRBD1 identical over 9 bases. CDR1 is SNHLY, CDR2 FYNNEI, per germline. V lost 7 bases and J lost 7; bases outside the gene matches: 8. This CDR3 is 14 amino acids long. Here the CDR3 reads CASKPGQGRQPQHF. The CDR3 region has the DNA TGTGCCAGCAAACCGGGACAGGGAAGGCAGCCCCAGCATTTT. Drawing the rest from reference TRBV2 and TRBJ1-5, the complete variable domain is EPEVTQTPSHQVTQMGQEVILRCVPISNHLYFYWYRQILGQKVEFLVSFYNNEISEKSEIFDDQFSVERPDGSNFTLKIRSTKLEDSAMYFCASKPGQGRQPQHFGDGTRLSIL.

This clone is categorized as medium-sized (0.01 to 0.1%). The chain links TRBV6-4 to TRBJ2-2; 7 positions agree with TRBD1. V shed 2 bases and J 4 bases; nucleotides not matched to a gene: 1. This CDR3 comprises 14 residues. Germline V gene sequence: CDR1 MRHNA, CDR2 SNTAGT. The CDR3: CASSDGDSTGELFF. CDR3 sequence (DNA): TGTGCCAGCAGTGACGGGGACAGCACCGGGGAGCTGTTTTTT.

The CDR3 DNA follows: TGCGCCAGCAGCCGACAGGGAGGCACCGGGGAGCTGTTTTTT. Its protein is CASSRQGGTGELFF. This chain links TRBV5-1 with TRBJ2-2, with D tentatively TRBD1 (7 bases). There are 14 residues in the CDR3. V lost 4 bases, J lost 4 bases, and 11 bases lay in between. Germline-derived CDR1 and CDR2 are SGHRS and YFSETQ. The whole variable domain, filled in from reference TRBV5-1 and TRBJ2-2, reads KAGVTQTPRYLIKTRGQQVTLSCSPISGHRSVSWYQQTPGQGLQFLFEYFSETQRNKGNFPGRFSGRQFSNSRSEMNVSTLELGDSALYLCASSRQGGTGELFFGEGSRLTVL.

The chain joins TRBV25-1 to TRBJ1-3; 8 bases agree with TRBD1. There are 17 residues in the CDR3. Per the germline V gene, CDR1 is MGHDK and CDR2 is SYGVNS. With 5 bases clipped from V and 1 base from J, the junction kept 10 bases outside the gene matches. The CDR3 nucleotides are TGTGCCAGCAGTCATTGGGACAGGCAATTTTCTGGAAACACCATATATTTT. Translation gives CASSHWDRQFSGNTIYF.

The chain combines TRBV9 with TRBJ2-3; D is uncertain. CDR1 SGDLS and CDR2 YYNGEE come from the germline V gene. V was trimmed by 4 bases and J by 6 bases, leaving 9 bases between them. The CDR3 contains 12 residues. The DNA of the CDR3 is TGTGCCAGCAGCCCAGAGGTCGATACGCAGTATTTT. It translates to CASSPEVDTQYF.

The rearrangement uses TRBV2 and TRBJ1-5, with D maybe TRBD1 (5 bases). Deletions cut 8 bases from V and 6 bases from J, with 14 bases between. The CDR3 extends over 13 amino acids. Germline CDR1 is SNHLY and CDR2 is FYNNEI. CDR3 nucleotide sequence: TGTGCCAGCTCTCCGCGGGGGAGTCAGCCCCAGCATTTT. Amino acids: CASSPRGSQPQHF.

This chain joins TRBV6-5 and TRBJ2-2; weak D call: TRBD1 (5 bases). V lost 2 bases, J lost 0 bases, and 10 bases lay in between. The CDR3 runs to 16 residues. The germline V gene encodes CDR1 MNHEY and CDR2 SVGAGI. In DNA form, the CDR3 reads TGTGCCAGCAGTTACACTGGACAAACGAACACCGGGGAGCTGTTTTTT. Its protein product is CASSYTGQTNTGELFF.

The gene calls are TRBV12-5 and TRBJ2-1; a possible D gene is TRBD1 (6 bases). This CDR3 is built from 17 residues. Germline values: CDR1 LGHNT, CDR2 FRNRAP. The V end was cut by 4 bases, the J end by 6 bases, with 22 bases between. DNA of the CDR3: TGTGCTAGTGGTTCTCCCTCCTCAGGGGATGCGGTCAATGAGCAGTTCTTC. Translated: CASGSPSSGDAVNEQFF.

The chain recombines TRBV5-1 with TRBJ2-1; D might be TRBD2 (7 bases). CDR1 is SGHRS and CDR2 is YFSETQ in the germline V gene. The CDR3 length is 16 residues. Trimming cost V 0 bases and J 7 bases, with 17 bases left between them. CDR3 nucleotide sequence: TGCGCCAGCAGCTTGGAGGGCGGGGGCCAAGGAAATGAGCAGTTCTTC. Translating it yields CASSLEGGGQGNEQFF.

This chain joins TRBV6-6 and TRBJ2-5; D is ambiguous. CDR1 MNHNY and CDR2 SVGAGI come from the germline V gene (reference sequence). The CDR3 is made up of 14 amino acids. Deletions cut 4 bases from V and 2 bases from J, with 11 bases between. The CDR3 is CASSLHDSQETQYF. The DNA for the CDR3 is TGTGCCAGCAGTTTACATGATTCACAAGAGACCCAGTACTTC.

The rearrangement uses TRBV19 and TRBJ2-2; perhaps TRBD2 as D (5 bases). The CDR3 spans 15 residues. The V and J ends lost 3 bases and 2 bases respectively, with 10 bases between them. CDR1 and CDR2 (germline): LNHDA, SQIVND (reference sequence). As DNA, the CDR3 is TGTGCCAGTAGTATCCCCGGGATCAACACCGGGGAGCTGTTTTTT. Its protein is CASSIPGINTGELFF.

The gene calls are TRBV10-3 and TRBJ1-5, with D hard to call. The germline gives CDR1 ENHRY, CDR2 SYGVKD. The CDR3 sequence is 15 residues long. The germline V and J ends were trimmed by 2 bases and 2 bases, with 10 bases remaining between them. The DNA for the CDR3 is TGTGCCATCAGTGAGGCGGGCCCGGGCAATCAGCCCCAGCATTTT. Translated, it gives CAISEAGPGNQPQHF.

The CDR3 DNA sequence: TGTGCCTGGAGCGCAGGGTCTAGCTCCTACAATGAGCAGTTCTTC. Translation: CAWSAGSSSYNEQFF. The J gene is TRBJ2-1, the V gene TRBV30; D perhaps matches TRBD1 (5 bases). V lost 3 bases to trimming and J lost 0 bases, with 12 bases between them. Germline loops: CDR1 GTSNPN, CDR2 SVGIG (reference sequence). The CDR3 consists of 15 residues.

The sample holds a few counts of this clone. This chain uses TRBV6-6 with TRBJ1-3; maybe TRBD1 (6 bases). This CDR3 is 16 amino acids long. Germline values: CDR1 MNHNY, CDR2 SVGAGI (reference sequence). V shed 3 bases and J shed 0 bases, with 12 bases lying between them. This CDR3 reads CASSYSTGPSGNTIYF. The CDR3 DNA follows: TGTGCCAGCAGTTATTCGACAGGTCCCTCTGGAAACACCATATATTTT.

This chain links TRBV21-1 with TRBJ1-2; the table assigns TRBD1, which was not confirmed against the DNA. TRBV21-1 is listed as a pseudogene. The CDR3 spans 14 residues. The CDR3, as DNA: TGTGCCAGCATCTTAGACAGGGTCATTTGGGGCTACACCTTC. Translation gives CASILDRVIWGYTF.

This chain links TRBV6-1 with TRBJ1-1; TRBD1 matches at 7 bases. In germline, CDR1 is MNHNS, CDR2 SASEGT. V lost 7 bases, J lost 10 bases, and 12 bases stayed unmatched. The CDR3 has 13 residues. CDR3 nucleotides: TGTGCCAGCACAAGACAGGGCGGTGGTGCAGCTTTCTTT. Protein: CASTRQGGGAAFF.

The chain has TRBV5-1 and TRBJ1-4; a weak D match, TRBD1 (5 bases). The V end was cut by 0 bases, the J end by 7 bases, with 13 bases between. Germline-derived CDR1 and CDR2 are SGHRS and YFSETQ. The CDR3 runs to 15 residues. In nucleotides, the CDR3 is TGCGCCAGCAGCTTGGCAGCGCTAACAGGTGAAAAACTGTTTTTT. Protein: CASSLAALTGEKLFF. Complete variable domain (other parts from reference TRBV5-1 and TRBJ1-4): KAGVTQTPRYLIKTRGQQVTLSCSPISGHRSVSWYQQTPGQGLQFLFEYFSETQRNKGNFPGRFSGRQFSNSRSEMNVSTLELGDSALYLCASSLAALTGEKLFFGSGTQLSVL.

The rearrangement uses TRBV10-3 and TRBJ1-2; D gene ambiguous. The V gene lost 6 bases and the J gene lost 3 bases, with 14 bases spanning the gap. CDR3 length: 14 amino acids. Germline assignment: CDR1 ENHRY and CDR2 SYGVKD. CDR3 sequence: CAIRSGTEDYGYTF. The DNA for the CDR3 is TGTGCCATCAGGAGCGGAACAGAAGACTATGGCTACACCTTC.

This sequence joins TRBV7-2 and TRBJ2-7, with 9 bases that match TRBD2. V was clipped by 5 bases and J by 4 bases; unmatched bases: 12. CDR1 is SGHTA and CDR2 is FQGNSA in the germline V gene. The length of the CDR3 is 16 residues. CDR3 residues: CASSPGLAGINYEQYF. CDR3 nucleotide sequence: TGTGCCAGCAGCCCCGGGCTAGCGGGGATCAATTACGAGCAGTACTTC.

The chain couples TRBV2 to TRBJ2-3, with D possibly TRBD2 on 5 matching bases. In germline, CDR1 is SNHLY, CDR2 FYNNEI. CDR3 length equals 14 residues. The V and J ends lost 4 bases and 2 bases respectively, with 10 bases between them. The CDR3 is CASSARTVTDTQYF. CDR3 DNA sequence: TGTGCCAGCAGTGCCCGGACTGTCACAGATACGCAGTATTTT.

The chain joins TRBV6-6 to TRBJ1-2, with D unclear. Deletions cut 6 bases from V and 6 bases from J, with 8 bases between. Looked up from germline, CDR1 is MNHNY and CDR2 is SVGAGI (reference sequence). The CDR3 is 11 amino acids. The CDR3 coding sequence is TGTGCCAGCAGCTCCCTTCATGGCTACACCTTC. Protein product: CASSSLHGYTF.

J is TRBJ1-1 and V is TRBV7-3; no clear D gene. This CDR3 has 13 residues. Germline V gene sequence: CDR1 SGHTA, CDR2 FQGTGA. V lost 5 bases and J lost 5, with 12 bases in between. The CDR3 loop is CASSERIQTEAFF. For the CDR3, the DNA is TGTGCCAGCAGCGAGCGTATCCAAACTGAAGCTTTCTTT.